This entry is about one TCR beta chain. Its target is not known. CDR1 SEHNR and CDR2 FQNEAQ come from the germline V gene (reference sequence). V lost 5 bases and J 4 bases, leaving 11 bases between the germline ends. The CDR3 loop spans 14 amino acids. This specimen comes from a study of cytomegalovirus exposure and HLA in healthy donors. Study as a whole: There were about 85 million unique TCRs (from HLA-typed donors) in an early data release. Study observations and caveats: Previous analysis showed most TCR beta V segments were productive about 87% or about 30% of the time.

Use of 60 Vbeta and 13 Jbeta primers characterized the PCR. This table comes from immunoSEQ multiplex PCR, and its TCRdb copy is limited to in-frame clones, with some not included. The table records over 100,000 clones, 77% of them present only once. The TCR was taken from a male donor in good health and CMV-seropositive. The source material was PBMCs. The chain has TRBV7-9 and TRBJ1-4; D is ambiguous. Written as DNA, the CDR3 is TGTGCCAGCAGCCGCCGGGATCTTAATGAAAAACTGTTTTTT. It is translated as CASSRRDLNEKLFF.